One sample yielded the 11 T cell receptor beta chains listed below, sequenced in a study of blood T cell repertoires in COVID-19 (dated by TCRdb to 2020 to 2022). Receptor libraries were prepared by the immunoSEQ multiplex PCR assay. In TCRdb, the immuneACCESS table is reduced to in-frame sequences with V and J assigned. These tables do not hold every clone; where another copy was compared, an unresolved V gene accounts for under half, and the others remain unexplained. The sample table contains 65,000 to 85,000 clones; only one count was recorded for approximately 81% of them. The top ten clonotypes cover over 15% of the sample. Sequencing input: peripheral blood. The receptors originated from a woman in her sixties or seventies with acute or convalescent COVID-19.

V usage is TRBV9 and J usage is TRBJ1-5; D uncertain. The germline V gene encodes CDR1 SGDLS and CDR2 YYNGEE. The V gene lost 3 bases and the J gene lost 5 bases, with 15 bases spanning the gap. This CDR3 contains 15 residues. The CDR3 DNA reads as TGTGCCAGCAGCGCCGCTCCAGAGGCCCATCAGCCCCAGCATTTT. Translated, it gives CASSAAPEAHQPQHF.

V and J are TRBV19 and TRBJ1-2; 7 bases map to TRBD1. The J segment lost 8 bases and the V segment lost 0 bases, leaving 6 bases of the junction unmatched. The CDR3 loop spans 14 amino acids. Germline values: CDR1 LNHDA, CDR2 SQIVND (reference sequence). CDR3 nucleotides: TGTGCCAGTAGTATAGATCGACAGGGTGGAGGCTACACCTTC. It codes for CASSIDRQGGGYTF.

This clone was seen at least ten times. The chain has TRBV9 and TRBJ2-7; TRBD2 might be the D (8 bases). CDR3 length: 17 residues. V shed 4 bases and J shed 0 bases, with 20 bases lying between them. Germline values: CDR1 SGDLS, CDR2 YYNGEE. This CDR3 is CASSPHREGQLSYEQYV. The CDR3 region has the DNA TGTGCCAGCAGCCCCCACCGGGAGGGACAGCTCTCCTACGAGCAGTACGTC.

The gene calls are TRBV6-6 and TRBJ1-1; no firm D call. The germline gives CDR1 MNHNY, CDR2 SVGAGI (reference sequence). The length of the CDR3 is 16 residues. V was trimmed by 6 bases and J by 0 bases, leaving 17 bases between them. The CDR3 DNA is TGTGCCAGCAGACAAACTAACGGCGGTCTGAACACTGAAGCTTTCTTT. It is translated as CASRQTNGGLNTEAFF.

The chain employs TRBV19 and TRBJ1-5; D is unclear. V shed 5 bases and J shed 5 bases, with 16 bases lying between them. Germline CDR1 and CDR2: LNHDA and SQIVND (reference sequence). The CDR3 has 15 amino acids. In nucleotides, the CDR3 is TGTGCCAGTAGTGGAATAACACATCAGGATCAGCCCCAGCATTTT. It encodes CASSGITHQDQPQHF.

This clone was observed a single time. The V call is TRBV9, the J call TRBJ1-3, with 7 nucleotides matching TRBD1. Trimming took 0 bases from V and 2 from J; bases not matched to a gene: 5. The CDR3 is 16 amino acids. Per the germline V gene, CDR1 is SGDLS and CDR2 is YYNGEE. The CDR3 DNA reads as TGTGCCAGCAGCGTAGGAGACAGGGTAGCTGGAAACACCATATATTTT. This sequence encodes CASSVGDRVAGNTIYF.

The chain recombines TRBV28 with TRBJ1-6, with D maybe TRBD1 (6 bases). V was clipped by 7 bases and J by 5 bases, with 12 bases between them. CDR3 size: 14 residues. The V gene's germline CDR1 is MDHEN and CDR2 SYDVKM. Here the CDR3 reads CASTIGQNNSPLHF. CDR3 nucleotides: TGTGCCAGCACCATTGGACAGAATAATTCACCCCTCCACTTT. The entire variable domain, with the rest obtained from reference TRBV28 and TRBJ1-6, is as follows: DVKVTQSSRYLVKRTGEKVFLECVQDMDHENMFWYRQDPGLGLRLIYFSYDVKMKEKGDIPEGYSVSREKKERFSLILESASTNQTSMYLCASTIGQNNSPLHFGNGTRLTVT.

The chain recombines TRBV5-1 with TRBJ1-1; the D gene is possibly TRBD1 (6 bases). Deletions cut 0 bases from V and 4 bases from J, with 13 bases between. The CDR3 loop spans 15 amino acids. Germline loops: CDR1 SGHRS, CDR2 YFSETQ. In DNA form, the CDR3 reads TGCGCCAGCAGCTTGGGACGGGGGGCCGGCACTGAAGCTTTCTTT. It yields the protein CASSLGRGAGTEAFF.

The CDR3 DNA sequence: TGTGCCAGCAGCGTAGAGGAGATCGGGACAGTGTACGTC. This gives the protein CASSVEEIGTVYV. This sequence joins TRBV9 and TRBJ2-7; 7 bases match TRBD1. The length of the CDR3 is 13 residues. From germline, CDR1 is SGDLS and CDR2 YYNGEE. The V and J ends lost 0 bases and 12 bases, in that order; junction bases with no gene match: 9.

This chain links TRBV2 with TRBJ2-7; perhaps TRBD1 as D (5 bases). V lost 7 bases, J lost 2 bases, and 18 bases lay in between. CDR3 length: 15 amino acids. The germline V gene encodes CDR1 SNHLY and CDR2 FYNNEI. The DNA for the CDR3 is TGTGCCAGCACCATCGGCGGCGGACAAGCCTACGAGCAGTACGTC. This encodes CASTIGGGQAYEQYV.

The chain uses TRBV15 and TRBJ2-1, with 10 bases lining up with TRBD1. The CDR3 spans 17 residues. Germline V CDR1 and CDR2: LNHNV, YYDKDF (reference sequence). With 4 bases clipped from V and 5 bases from J, the junction kept 11 bases outside the gene matches. CDR3 nucleotide sequence: TGTGCCACCAGCACCCCACGTCCGGGACAGGGGAACAATGAGCAGTTCTTC. This translates into CATSTPRPGQGNNEQFF.